A single sample is the source of the 24 T cell receptor beta chains below, sequenced in a study of T cells after yellow fever vaccination (dated by TCRdb to the late 2010s). The treatment or condition label, as the study defines it: live attenuated yellow fever vaccine strain. Library prep was done by 5' RACE. The instrument given in TCRdb is Illumina HiSeq 2500. TCRdb reran the public reads through fastp at Q25 and MiXCR, keeping productive beta chains. Records with the same CDR3 protein are collapsed into one entry carrying the most frequent genes and DNA. This sample lists 620,000 or so distinct CDR3 sequences; about 12% were detected once. 14% to 15% of the sample is taken by the ten largest. Sample: PBMCs, taken on the day of the yellow fever booster vaccination. The receptors here all came from a man in his thirties or forties who received the YFV17D yellow fever vaccine.

The rearrangement uses TRBV7-8 and TRBJ2-5; D may correspond to TRBD1 or TRBD2 (6 bases each). Trimming left V 5 bases short and J 4 bases short, with 14 bases between. The CDR3 has 14 residues. Germline CDR1 is SGHVS and CDR2 is FQNEAQ. CDR3 residues: CASSGGGGGETQYF. In DNA, the CDR3 is TGTGCCAGCAGCGGGGGAGGAGGGGGAGAGACCCAGTACTTC.

This clonotype has only a few counts. This chain uses TRBV7-2 with TRBJ1-2; TRBD1 might be the D (6 bases). The CDR3 sequence is 15 residues long. Looked up from germline, CDR1 is SGHTA and CDR2 is FQGNSA. V dropped 5 bases and J dropped 8 bases, with 21 bases sitting between them. The CDR3 reads CASSNEQGLVRGYTF. CDR3 DNA: TGTGCCAGCAGCAATGAACAGGGCCTGGTGCGGGGCTACACCTTC.

This clonotype was picked up a small number of times. The gene calls are TRBV29-1 and TRBJ2-1; 11 bases match TRBD2. Germline loops: CDR1 SQVTM, CDR2 ANQGSEA. With V trimmed by 6 bases and J by 8 bases, 9 bases remained unmatched. The CDR3 covers 14 residues. The CDR3 nucleotides read TGCAGCGTCCGTTCTAGCGGGAGGCCCCATGAGCAGTTCTTC. Its protein product is CSVRSSGRPHEQFF.

This clonotype was observed at least ten times. The germline gene is not matched at one end of the junction; a read error may be the cause. The chain recombines TRBV19 with TRBJ2-2; D unclear. This CDR3 spans 11 amino acids. CDR1 and CDR2 from the germline V gene are LNHDA and SQIVND (reference sequence). This CDR3 reads CASSITGELFF. The CDR3 DNA sequence: TGCGCCAGCAGCATCACAGGGGAGCTGTTTTTT.

The table lists this clonotype with a few counts. The chain combines TRBV5-1 with TRBJ2-5; D not certain. Germline V gene sequence: CDR1 SGHRS, CDR2 YFSETQ. Trimming left V 4 bases short and J 3 bases short, with 10 bases between. There are 13 residues in the CDR3. CDR3 coding DNA: TGCGCCAGCAGCCCGTGGGTGGAAGAGACCCAGTACTTC. Translation gives CASSPWVEETQYF.

This clonotype was seen only a few times. The chain is built from TRBV20-1 and TRBJ2-3, with D maybe TRBD2 (5 bases). The V end was cut by 6 bases, the J end by 7 bases, with 8 bases between. CDR3 length: 10 residues. The V gene's germline CDR1 is DFQATT and CDR2 SNEGSKA (reference sequence). The CDR3 loop is CSARLNTQYF. The CDR3 DNA follows: TGCAGTGCGCGACTAAATACGCAGTATTTT.

Points on this clonotype: A read error may produce the germline difference seen at one junction end. This sequence joins TRBV5-1 and TRBJ2-4; TRBD2 matches at 13 bases. The CDR3 extends over 15 amino acids. Per the germline V gene, CDR1 is SGHRS and CDR2 is YFSETQ. The CDR3 sequence: CASSSGTSGKSIQYF. CDR3 in DNA: TGCGCCAGCAGCTCGGGGACTAGCGGGAAAAGCATTCAGTACTTC.

This clonotype has a handful of counts. The chain combines TRBV20-1 with TRBJ2-7; D perhaps matches TRBD1 (5 bases). Trimming cost V 2 bases and J 0 bases, with 8 bases left between them. CDR1 is DFQATT, CDR2 SNEGSKA, per germline (reference sequence). This CDR3 region has 13 residues. The CDR3 spells CSARSTVSYEQYF. The CDR3 coding sequence is TGCAGTGCTAGATCGACAGTCTCCTACGAGCAGTACTTC.

This chain uses TRBV18 with TRBJ1-5; the D gene is possibly TRBD1 (5 bases). The germline CDR1 and CDR2 sequences are KGHSH and LQKENI. V was trimmed by 2 bases and J by 5 bases, leaving 10 bases between them. This CDR3 contains 14 residues. CDR3 sequence (DNA): TGTGCCAGCTCACCAGGCCAGGGTTATCAGCCCCAGCATTTT. This sequence encodes CASSPGQGYQPQHF.

This clonotype was observed a handful of times. The gene calls are TRBV20-1 and TRBJ2-1, with 7 nucleotides matching TRBD2. This CDR3 comprises 15 residues. The V segment lost 1 base and the J segment 4 bases; nucleotides outside the gene matches: 7. CDR1 and CDR2 (germline): DFQATT, SNEGSKA (reference sequence). CDR3 nucleotide sequence: TGCAGTGCTAGAGCGCGGGAGCGGGGATACAATGAGCAGTTCTTC. Amino acids: CSARARERGYNEQFF.

The J gene is TRBJ2-2, the V gene TRBV2, with D perhaps TRBD2 (6 bases). The CDR3 sequence is 15 residues long. Trimming cost V 4 bases and J 3 bases, with 12 bases left between them. CDR1 is SNHLY and CDR2 is FYNNEI in the germline V gene. The CDR3 nucleotides are TGTGCCAGCAGTGTCTCACGGAGGGACACCGGGGAGCTGTTTTTT. As protein: CASSVSRRDTGELFF.

This clonotype appeared a few times. The chain recombines TRBV6-1 with TRBJ2-3; no reliable D call. The CDR3 covers 14 residues. CDR1 is MNHNS and CDR2 is SASEGT in the germline V gene. V lost 7 bases and J lost 0, with 11 bases in between. CDR3 DNA sequence: TGTGCCAGCATCGGACGGCACAGCACAGATACGCAGTATTTT. This codes for CASIGRHSTDTQYF.

This clonotype was counted between two and nine times. V and J are TRBV12-3 or TRBV12-4 and TRBJ1-5; D is ambiguous. CDR3 length: 13 residues. V lost 2 bases to trimming and J lost 7 bases, with 9 bases between them. The CDR3: CASSLSTAQPQHF. The CDR3 DNA follows: TGTGCCAGCAGTTTATCCACAGCACAGCCCCAGCATTTT.

A few counts support this clonotype. V is TRBV24-1 and J is TRBJ2-1; D perhaps matches TRBD1 (5 bases). This CDR3 comprises 12 residues. Trimming removed 10 bases at V and 3 bases at J, with 9 bases between. Looked up from germline, CDR1 is KGHDR and CDR2 is SFDVKD. Here the CDR3 DNA reads TGTGCCACAACAGACAGCTACAATGAGCAGTTCTTC. It encodes CATTDSYNEQFF.

This clonotype occurred a few times. V gene TRBV18 combines with J gene TRBJ1-1; D unclear. There are 14 residues in the CDR3. Deletions cut 0 bases from V and 3 bases from J, with 8 bases between. CDR1 and CDR2 (germline): KGHSH, LQKENI. CDR3 sequence (DNA): TGTGCCAGCTCACCACCTAGTACATACACTGAAGCTTTCTTT. It translates to CASSPPSTYTEAFF.

V is TRBV24-1 and J is TRBJ2-1; 7 bases line up with TRBD2. J was trimmed by 8 bases and V by 4 bases; bases with no gene match: 7. The CDR3 runs 14 residues. Germline assignment: CDR1 KGHDR and CDR2 SFDVKD. CDR3 in DNA: TGTGCCACCAGTGACACCGGGGGGAGGGATGAGCAGTTCTTC. Translated: CATSDTGGRDEQFF.

This clonotype was recorded a few times. This chain joins TRBV5-1 and TRBJ2-7; no clear D. The CDR3 length is 13 residues. Trimming stripped 7 bases from V and 6 bases from J, with 17 bases between. In germline, CDR1 is SGHRS, CDR2 YFSETQ. The CDR3 region has the DNA TGCGCCAGCGGCAACTCAGGATGGGGCGAGCAGTACTTC. Residues: CASGNSGWGEQYF.

The CDR3 DNA is TGTGCCAGCACCAGGGGAAAGGGGGGAACAGATACGCAGTATTTT. Translated, it gives CASTRGKGGTDTQYF. J is TRBJ2-3 and V is TRBV7-2, with D perhaps TRBD1 or TRBD2 (6 bases each). The germline V gene encodes CDR1 SGHTA and CDR2 FQGNSA. CDR3 length equals 15 residues. V lost 7 bases, J lost 3 bases, and 17 bases lay in between.

This clonotype was seen a handful of times. CDR3 in amino acids: CSADDIDRYF. The CDR3 coding sequence is TGCAGCGCCGACGACATCGACAGGTATTTT. The chain employs TRBV29-1 and TRBJ2-3, with D perhaps TRBD1 (5 bases). The CDR3 is 10 amino acids. Trimming removed 7 bases at V and 14 bases at J, with 16 bases between. The germline V gene has CDR1 SQVTM and CDR2 ANQGSEA.

In its sample, this clonotype was seen a few times. The chain joins TRBV20-1 to TRBJ1-1; tentative D call: TRBD1 (5 bases). Trimming removed 3 bases from V and 4 bases from J, with 15 bases in between. Germline-derived CDR1 and CDR2 are DFQATT and SNEGSKA (reference sequence). This CDR3 contains 14 residues. DNA of the CDR3: TGCAGTGCTAGGGCAGGGCCGATTAGCACTGAAGCTTTCTTT. The encoded protein is CSARAGPISTEAFF.

This clonotype was counted between two and nine times. This chain uses TRBV5-1 with TRBJ2-5; possible D gene TRBD2, 6 bases. Looked up from germline, CDR1 is SGHRS and CDR2 is YFSETQ. V gave up 1 base and J gave up 6 bases, with 13 bases separating them. This CDR3 is 14 amino acids long. CDR3 in DNA: TGCGCCAGCAGCTTGCAGCAGGGCGGGAAGACCCAGTACTTC. Its protein product is CASSLQQGGKTQYF.

J is TRBJ2-1 and V is TRBV5-1, with 8 bases aligning to TRBD2. J lost 5 bases, V lost 3 bases, and 16 bases had no gene match. Germline CDR1 and CDR2: SGHRS and YFSETQ. The CDR3 extends over 18 amino acids. CDR3: CASSSLAGTRRINNEQFF. CDR3 DNA sequence: TGCGCCAGCAGCTCCTTAGCGGGGACCCGCCGAATAAACAATGAGCAGTTCTTC.

This chain uses TRBV6-2 or TRBV6-3 with TRBJ2-3; 14 bases align to TRBD2. Unmatched junction bases numbered 3, after V lost 7 bases and J lost 3 bases. Per the germline V gene, CDR1 is MNHEY and CDR2 is SVGEGT. This CDR3 comprises 15 residues. The CDR3 region is CASKGLAGVTDTQYF. CDR3 sequence (DNA): TGTGCCAGCAAGGGACTAGCGGGAGTAACAGATACGCAGTATTTT.

This CDR3 is CASSPPGVAKNIQYF. The CDR3, as DNA: TGTGCCAGCAGTCCGCCCGGGGTAGCCAAAAACATTCAGTACTTC. The chain links TRBV28 to TRBJ2-4; D is possibly TRBD2 (5 bases). CDR1 and CDR2 (germline): MDHEN, SYDVKM. This CDR3 is built from 15 residues. Deletions cut 5 bases from V and 0 bases from J, with 11 bases between.